The rows below give T cell receptor beta chains drawn from one sample of a study of cytomegalovirus exposure and HLA in healthy donors. Libraries were prepared by immunoSEQ multiplex PCR; TCRdb keeps only in-frame clonotypes and omits some of them. The sample has some 180,000 clones; 80% to 85% are singletons. The source material was PBMCs. The source is a woman aged 30 to 39 in good health and CMV-seronegative. Each CDR3 is given with its conserved first and last residue. D genes are given only for firm matches. The size field is filled for only some rows; it gives once, few, many or a size class.

abundance	v_gene	d_gene	j_gene	CDR3nt	CDR3aa
-	TRBV27	TRBD1	TRBJ2-7	TGTGCCAGCAGACTTCCGGCTAGGACAGGGGGCGGGTACGAGCAGTACTTC	CASRLPARTGGGYEQYF
-	TRBV5-6	-	TRBJ1-2	TGTGCCAGCAGCTTGCTTCAGGCCCTCGCCTATGGCTACACCTTC	CASSLLQALAYGYTF
-	TRBV10-1	-	TRBJ2-2	TGCGCCAGCGGCCCCAGGGGAGGGACCGGGGAGCTGTTTTTT	CASGPRGGTGELFF
-	TRBV29-1	-	TRBJ1-1	TGCAGCGTTGTTGCAGAAAACACTGAAGCTTTCTTT	CSVVAENTEAFF
once	TRBV6-1	-	TRBJ2-7	TGTGCCAGCAGTTTACAGGTCTACGAGCAGTACTTC	CASSLQVYEQYF
-	TRBV5-6	-	TRBJ2-1	TGTGCCAGCAGCCACACCTACAATGAGCAGTTCTTC	CASSHTYNEQFF
once	TRBV20-1	-	TRBJ1-2	TGCAGTGCCCTCACGGACAGAAGTAACACCTTC	CSALTDRSNTF
-	TRBV6-1	TRBD1	TRBJ1-3	TGTGCCAGCACCCAGGGGGCCGACACCATATATTTT	CASTQGADTIYF
-	TRBV2	-	TRBJ2-7	TGTGCCAGCAGCGAACCTTCGGGACACACCACCTACGAGCAGTACTTC	CASSEPSGHTTYEQYF
-	TRBV19	-	TRBJ2-1	TGTGCCAGTAGTCCCGGCGGAGGGGTGGGATCCTACAATGAGCAGTTCTTC	CASSPGGGVGSYNEQFF
-	TRBV10-3	TRBD1	TRBJ2-7	TGTGCCATCAGTACCGGGACAGGGGGACTCTACGAGCAGTACTTC	CAISTGTGGLYEQYF
-	TRBV5-1	-	TRBJ2-7	TGCGCCAGCAGCTTGGGAGGGGGAATGAACGAGCAGTACTTC	CASSLGGGMNEQYF
-	TRBV29-1	TRBD2	TRBJ2-1	TGCAGCGTTGAAGGGACTAGCGGGAGGGCCTCTTCGAATGAGCAGTTCTTC	CSVEGTSGRASSNEQFF
-	TRBV19	-	TRBJ2-3	TGTGCCAGTAGTATCCGGGATACCTACACAGATACGCAGTATTTT	CASSIRDTYTDTQYF
-	TRBV6-5	TRBD1	TRBJ2-7	TGTGCCAGCAGTGGGACAGCGTACGAGCAGTACTTC	CASSGTAYEQYF
many	TRBV7-2	TRBD1	TRBJ2-1	TGTGCCAGCAGCTTCCACTGGACAGGGATAAGCAATGAGCAGTTCTTC	CASSFHWTGISNEQFF
-	TRBV28	-	TRBJ1-2	TGTGCCAGCAGTTTGTCGCCAGCCGGGGTAGGCTACACCTTC	CASSLSPAGVGYTF
-	TRBV5-4	TRBD1	TRBJ1-2	TGTGCCAGCAGCTTCCAAGACAGGGCCGATGGCTACACCTTC	CASSFQDRADGYTF
once	TRBV5-1	TRBD1	TRBJ2-1	TGCGCCAGCCGACGGACAGGCACCACGCTGCTGTTCTTC	CASRRTGTTLLFF
-	TRBV18	TRBD1	TRBJ2-1	TGTGCCAGCTCATCGGGACAGGACAATGAGCAGTTCTTC	CASSSGQDNEQFF
-	TRBV30	TRBD1	TRBJ2-5	TGTGCCTGCCGGGACAGCCAAGAGACCCAGTACTTC	CACRDSQETQYF
-	TRBV7-9	TRBD1	TRBJ1-5	TGTGCCAGCAGCAGGACAGGGGGCAATCAGCCCCAGCATTTT	CASSRTGGNQPQHF
-	TRBV9	TRBD1	TRBJ2-2	TGTGCCAGCAGCGGCACCGGGACAGCGACCACCGGGGAGCTGTTTTTT	CASSGTGTATTGELFF
few	TRBV5-1	-	TRBJ2-2	TGCGCCAGCAGCTTGGGCCCGGGGGACACCGGGGAGCTGTTTTTT	CASSLGPGDTGELFF
-	TRBV5-1	-	TRBJ1-1	TGCGCCAGCAGCTTGGGGGGAGAACACACTGAAGCTTTCTTT	CASSLGGEHTEAFF
few	TRBV6-5	-	TRBJ1-4	TGTGCCAGCAGGGGACACGTAGGGAATGAAAAACTGTTTTTT	CASRGHVGNEKLFF
few	TRBV27	TRBD1	TRBJ2-7	TGTGCCAGCAGTTTACCTAAATCGACAGGGTCCTACGAGCAGTACTTC	CASSLPKSTGSYEQYF
-	TRBV2	TRBD2	TRBJ2-5	TGTGCCAGCAGTGAAGCATCCAGCGGGGGGGCTTCGGAGACCCAGTACTTC	CASSEASSGGASETQYF
-	TRBV6-6	-	TRBJ2-7	TGTGCCAGCAGTTACTCGGGCCTCTCCTACGAGCAGTACTTC	CASSYSGLSYEQYF
-	TRBV27	-	TRBJ2-7	TGTGCCAGCAGCCGAGTAGGTAGCGTCTACGAGCAGTACTTC	CASSRVGSVYEQYF
-	TRBV5-1	TRBD2	TRBJ2-7	TGCGCCAGCAGCCCGGCCCCGGGACTAGCGGGAGACGAGCAGTACTTC	CASSPAPGLAGDEQYF
-	TRBV27	-	TRBJ2-1	TGTGCCAGCAGTTTATACCAGTACAATGAGCAGTTCTTC	CASSLYQYNEQFF
-	TRBV2	-	TRBJ1-2	TGTGCCAGCAGGGGACTTGGACGGCATGGCTACACCTTC	CASRGLGRHGYTF
once	TRBV5-1	TRBD2	TRBJ2-1	TGCGCCAGCAGCCGAACTAGCGCAGCTAATGAGCAGTTCTTC	CASSRTSAANEQFF
-	TRBV9	TRBD1	TRBJ1-2	TGTGCCAGCAGCGGGGGACAGATGGGCTACACCTTC	CASSGGQMGYTF
-	TRBV6-5	-	TRBJ1-5	TGTGCCAGCAGTTACTCGGCGCCTCGGGGCAATCAGCCCCAGCATTTT	CASSYSAPRGNQPQHF
once	TRBV6-5	TRBD1	TRBJ2-7	TGTGCCAGCAGTAAAGGACAGGCCTACGAGCAGTACTTC	CASSKGQAYEQYF
-	TRBV7-9	-	TRBJ1-2	TGTGCCAGCAGCTTGTACAGGGAGCCCAACTATGGCTACACCTTC	CASSLYREPNYGYTF
-	TRBV15	TRBD1	TRBJ2-5	TGTGCCACCAGCGCGCCTGGCCTGTCGGACAGGGTGTACTTC	CATSAPGLSDRVYF
-	TRBV7-9	TRBD1	TRBJ2-7	TGTGCCAGCAGCGAGGGACAGGGGGCCTTAGACGAGCAGTACTTC	CASSEGQGALDEQYF
few	TRBV7-2	TRBD1	TRBJ2-7	TGTGCCAGCAGCCCTACTGGGGACAGGGCTTACGAGCAGTACTTC	CASSPTGDRAYEQYF
-	TRBV6-1	-	TRBJ2-2	TGTGCCAGCAGGCCACAAACGAACACCGGGGAGCTGTTTTTT	CASRPQTNTGELFF
-	TRBV5-1	TRBD1	TRBJ1-4	TGCGCCAGCAGCCAAGACAGGGGGTTTGAAAAACTGTTTTTT	CASSQDRGFEKLFF